The rows below give T cell receptor beta chains drawn from one sample of a study of neurological immune-mediated disorders. TCRdb re-called the 5' RACE reads through MiXCR, storing one row per CDR3 protein. The sample lists under 70,000 distinct CDR3 sequences, around 24% seen once, with around 4.5% in the top ten. The material sequenced was PBMCs. The receptors originated from a man aged 60 to 75 with HTLV-1-associated myelopathy (HAM/TSP). Each CDR3 is given with its conserved first and last residue. Each record gives: J gene, V gene, clone size, D gene, CDR3 DNA, CDR3 protein. A D gene is named only where the DNA matches it firmly. Size is stated for part of the rows, as once, few or many counts, or as a class when the clone is expanded.

TRBJ1-1,TRBV15,many,NA,TGTGCCACCAGCAAGAATGATGAAGCTTTCTTT,CATSKNDEAFF
TRBJ2-3,TRBV5-6,many,TRBD2,TGTGCCAGCAGCTGGGCGCGGGAGGTTACGCAGTATTTT,CASSWAREVTQYF
TRBJ2-7,TRBV7-2,NA,TRBD2,TGTGCCAGCAGCCCGGGAGGGCTTGGCACCTACGAGCAGTACTTC,CASSPGGLGTYEQYF
TRBJ2-1,TRBV4-1,NA,TRBD1,TGCGCCAGCAGACGGACAGGGGGCATAGTTGAGCAGTTCTTC,CASRRTGGIVEQFF
TRBJ2-2,TRBV6-1,NA,NA,TGTGCCAGCAGTGAACTTGGGGAATCCGCCGGGGAGCTGTTTTTT,CASSELGESAGELFF
TRBJ2-2,TRBV7-2,many,NA,TGTGCCAGCAGCCCGGCTCCGGTCAACGCCAACACCGGGGAGCTGTTTTTT,CASSPAPVNANTGELFF
TRBJ2-3,TRBV4-2,many,NA,TGTGCCAGCAGCCAAGATCGGAGTGTAGATACGCAGTATTTT,CASSQDRSVDTQYF
TRBJ2-4,TRBV20-1,many,NA,TGCAGTGCTCTACCGGCGGTGGGGGAGGAACCCAAAAACATTCAGTACTTC,CSALPAVGEEPKNIQYF
TRBJ2-2,TRBV7-9,many,NA,TGTGCCAGCAGCTTAGGGGTGGGCACACACACCGGGGAGCTGTTTTTT,CASSLGVGTHTGELFF
TRBJ2-1,TRBV5-1,many,NA,TGCGCCAGCAGCAAGCGAGGGACGGCACACAATGAGCAGTTCTTC,CASSKRGTAHNEQFF
TRBJ2-7,TRBV23-1,NA,NA,TGCGCCAGCAGTCTCAATGGGGGTTTCGCCATCTCCTACGAGCAGTACTTC,CASSLNGGFAISYEQYF
TRBJ2-7,TRBV11-2,many,TRBD1,TGTGCCAGCAGCTTAGATGTAGACAGGGTCCTCTACGAGCAGTACTTC,CASSLDVDRVLYEQYF
TRBJ2-1,TRBV7-2,many,NA,TGTGCCATCCACCCGATAATATACAATGAGCAGTTCTTC,CAIHPIIYNEQFF
TRBJ2-5,TRBV7-7,few,TRBD1,TGTGCTAGCAGCTTAGGATACAGGGACAGGGAGCAAGAGACCCAGTACTTC,CASSLGYRDREQETQYF
TRBJ2-7,TRBV12-3/TRBV12-4,many,NA,TGTGCCAGCAGCCTCGGACCTTCGGGCTACGAGCAGTACTTC,CASSLGPSGYEQYF
TRBJ2-1,TRBV20-1,many,NA,TGCAGTGCTAGGTCTACTTACAATGAGCAGTTCTTC,CSARSTYNEQFF
TRBJ2-2,TRBV12-3/TRBV12-4,many,NA,TGTGCCAGCAAATCACAGGCCGGGGAGCTGTTTTTT,CASKSQAGELFF